These T cell receptor beta chains were read from a single sample in a study of post-analysis software for immune sequencing data. TCRdb called the PCR reads again in MiXCR, with one record for every CDR3 protein. This sample has about half a million distinct CDR3 sequences; 40% to 55% occur once, and the top ten carry roughly an eighth. The specimen was blood. These receptors came from a girl between 5 and 17 years old with multiple sclerosis. Each CDR3 is given with its conserved first and last residue. The D gene is left open where the match is weak. Not all rows give a size; the values are once, few, many and, for expanded clones, a class.

D gene	V gene	clone size	J gene	CDR3 DNA	CDR3 protein
NA	TRBV5-1	NA	TRBJ2-1	TGCGCCAGCAGCTTGATCCGGCTTAGGGGGGACAAGTCCTACAATGAGCAGTTCTTC	CASSLIRLRGDKSYNEQFF
TRBD1	TRBV20-1	NA	TRBJ2-7	TGCAGTGCTAGGGGGAACTCCGGGACAGGGGACTACGAGCAGTACTTC	CSARGNSGTGDYEQYF
TRBD2	TRBV4-1	few	TRBJ2-1	TGCGCCAGCAGTCGGACTAGCGGGGTGGGGGAGCAGTTCTTC	CASSRTSGVGEQFF
TRBD2	TRBV5-1	few	TRBJ2-7	TGCGCCAGCACCCCGGGACTAGCGGTCTACGAGCAGTACTTC	CASTPGLAVYEQYF
TRBD1	TRBV10-3	few	TRBJ2-7	TGTGCCATTCAACAGGGGGCTTCCTACGAGCAGTACTTC	CAIQQGASYEQYF
TRBD2	TRBV28	NA	TRBJ2-7	TGTGCCAGCAGACGAAGGGACCTAGCGGGCCTCGAGCAGTACTTC	CASRRRDLAGLEQYF
TRBD2	TRBV7-2	once	TRBJ2-7	TGTGCCAGCAGCGCTAGGGCGGCTAGCGGCTACAATGAGCAGTACTTC	CASSARAASGYNEQYF
NA	TRBV7-2	NA	TRBJ1-5	TGTGCCAGCAGCTTAAACAATCAGCCCCAGCATTTT	CASSLNNQPQHF
NA	TRBV7-2	once	TRBJ1-5	TGTGCCAGCAGCTTAATTAGCGATCAGCCCCAGCATTTT	CASSLISDQPQHF
TRBD1	TRBV7-2	NA	TRBJ2-1	TGTGCCAGCAGCTCACTGACAGGGCATGAGCAGTTCTTC	CASSSLTGHEQFF
NA	TRBV28	NA	TRBJ2-6	TGTGCCAGCACGGGACCGCTCAACGTCCTGACTTTC	CASTGPLNVLTF
NA	TRBV5-1	few	TRBJ1-1	TGCGCCAGCAGCTTGTCCCGGGGGGGGACTGAAGCTTTCTTT	CASSLSRGGTEAFF
TRBD2	TRBV29-1	NA	TRBJ2-1	TGCAGCGTTGAAGGACTAGCGGGAGGTTATAGCTCCTACAATGAGCAGTTCTTC	CSVEGLAGGYSSYNEQFF
NA	TRBV3-1	NA	TRBJ2-5	TGTGCCAGCAGCTACGGGACTCAAGAAGAGACCCAGTACTTC	CASSYGTQEETQYF
TRBD1	TRBV5-1	NA	TRBJ2-7	TGCGCCAGCAGCTTGGTGGCGGGACAGGGGGCCTCCTACGAGCAGTACTTC	CASSLVAGQGASYEQYF
NA	TRBV4-3	NA	TRBJ1-4	TGCGCTAGCAGCCAAGAGTTCCAAGCAACTAATGAAAAACTGTTTTTT	CASSQEFQATNEKLFF
NA	TRBV9	NA	TRBJ1-1	TGTGCCAGCAGCGTAGTAATTTCAGAGAACACTGAAGCTTTCTTT	CASSVVISENTEAFF
NA	TRBV7-9	few	TRBJ2-1	TGTGCCAGCAGCTTAGCTCAGTCGGGGTACAATGAGCAGTTCTTC	CASSLAQSGYNEQFF
NA	TRBV6-5	NA	TRBJ1-2	TGTGCCAGCAGTTATGGGGGAGGCCGTGGCTACACCTTC	CASSYGGGRGYTF
NA	TRBV6-5	NA	TRBJ2-1	TGTGCCAGCAGTTACGGGCGTGAGCAGTTCTTC	CASSYGREQFF
NA	TRBV7-2	NA	TRBJ1-2	TGTACCAGCAGCCCAGGTGGGGGGAACTATGGCTACACCTTC	CTSSPGGGNYGYTF